The 16 T cell receptor beta chains below were found in one sample sequenced in a study of cytomegalovirus exposure and HLA in healthy donors. The PCR contained 60 Vbeta and 13 Jbeta primers. Assay: immunoSEQ multiplex PCR; the TCRdb copy retains only in-frame clones and omits some. The data show about 130,000 clones, roughly three quarters seen once. The material sequenced was PBMCs. The receptor source for this set is a woman aged 60 to 75 in good health and CMV-seronegative.

The V and J genes are TRBV7-8 and TRBJ1-5, with 8 bases fitting TRBD1. The CDR3 contains 14 residues. Germline trimming cut 5 bases from V and 7 bases from J; bases unmatched to any gene: 7. The germline V gene encodes CDR1 SGHVS and CDR2 FQNEAQ. DNA of the CDR3: TGTGCCAGCAGCCCGGGACAGGTGGGGCAGCCCCAGCATTTT. This codes for CASSPGQVGQPQHF.

This clone was seen more than once but under ten times. The V and J genes are TRBV9 and TRBJ2-7; weak D call: TRBD1 (6 bases). Germline CDR1 and CDR2: SGDLS and YYNGEE. V lost 4 bases to trimming and J lost 2 bases, with 31 bases between them. The CDR3 is 20 amino acids. CDR3 nucleotide sequence: TGTGCCAGCAGCCCGCTAGGGGGAGCAGGTTCCCCCGGGGATGCCTACGAGCAGTACTTC. The encoded protein is CASSPLGGAGSPGDAYEQYF.

The V gene is TRBV19, the J gene TRBJ1-1; no reliable D call. CDR1 LNHDA and CDR2 SQIVND come from the germline V gene (reference sequence). V lost 6 bases and J lost 0, with 14 bases in between. This CDR3 is built from 15 residues. This chain's CDR3 is CASRVGGTMNTEAFF. DNA for the CDR3: TGTGCCAGTAGGGTCGGCGGAACCATGAACACTGAAGCTTTCTTT.

This chain joins TRBV19 and TRBJ2-7, with unresolved D. Trimming cost V 5 bases and J 5 bases, with 13 bases left between them. This CDR3 is built from 13 residues. Germline V lookup: CDR1 LNHDA, CDR2 SQIVND (reference sequence). Here the CDR3 reads CASSDLVFNEQYF. In DNA form, the CDR3 reads TGTGCCAGTAGTGACTTGGTATTTAACGAGCAGTACTTC.

The chain recombines TRBV11-2 with TRBJ1-1, with D perhaps matching TRBD1 (5 bases). Trimming took off 3 bases at V and 1 base at J, with 6 bases between the two ends. Germline lookup yields CDR1 SGHAT and CDR2 FQNNGV. There are 13 residues in the CDR3. The CDR3 DNA reads TGTGCCAGCAGCTTGACAGCGAACACTGAAGCTTTCTTT. Its protein is CASSLTANTEAFF. The entire variable domain, with the rest obtained from reference TRBV11-2 and TRBJ1-1, is as follows: EAGVAQSPRYKIIEKRQSVAFWCNPISGHATLYWYQQILGQGPKLLIQFQNNGVVDDSQLPKDRFSAERLKGVDSTLKIQPAKLEDSAVYLCASSLTANTEAFFGQGTRLTVV.

The rearrangement uses TRBV5-1 and TRBJ2-2; a possible D gene is TRBD1 (5 bases). The germline gives CDR1 SGHRS, CDR2 YFSETQ. This CDR3 contains 14 residues. Trimming left V 4 bases short and J 6 bases short, with 13 bases between. CDR3 region: CASSLSRAPGELFF. The CDR3 DNA reads TGCGCCAGCAGCCTAAGCAGGGCCCCCGGGGAGCTGTTTTTT.

V is TRBV9 and J is TRBJ2-1; the D gene is possibly TRBD2 (6 bases). The V end lost 0 bases, the J end lost 0 bases, and 10 bases lay between the germline ends. Germline loops: CDR1 SGDLS, CDR2 YYNGEE. The CDR3 extends over 16 amino acids. In DNA form, the CDR3 reads TGTGCCAGCAGCGTAGGCGGGGAAAGCTCCTACAATGAGCAGTTCTTC. It translates to CASSVGGESSYNEQFF.

This rearrangement joins TRBV7-9 to TRBJ1-2, with 8 bases identical to TRBD1. The length of the CDR3 is 15 residues. From germline, CDR1 is SEHNR and CDR2 FQNEAQ (reference sequence). Trimming cost V 8 bases and J 6 bases; bases outside gene matches: 14. The CDR3, as DNA: TGTGCCAGCCATTTCTTTAACAGGGGGGCCGATGGCTACACCTTC. Its protein is CASHFFNRGADGYTF.

The chain uses TRBV27 and TRBJ2-1, with TRBD2 identical over 13 bases. V shed 11 bases, J shed 3 bases, and the junction held 7 bases outside the gene matches. Per the germline V gene, CDR1 is MNHEY and CDR2 is SMNVEV (reference sequence). CDR3 length: 15 residues. DNA for the CDR3: TGTGCCGCAGGGACTAGCGGGGCGCTCTACAATGAGCAGTTCTTC. Residues: CAAGTSGALYNEQFF.

The V call is TRBV6-1, the J call TRBJ1-6, with 7 bases matching TRBD1. Per the germline V gene, CDR1 is MNHNS and CDR2 is SASEGT. Trimming at V came to 4 bases and at J to 8 bases, leaving 5 bases not matched to a gene. The CDR3 consists of 14 residues. The CDR3 DNA follows: TGTGCCAGCAGTGGACAGGGTATGCATTCACCCCTCCACTTT. It translates to CASSGQGMHSPLHF.

This chain links TRBV1 with TRBJ1-5; the tabulated D call, TRBD1, remains unverified against the DNA. TRBV1 is a pseudogene. CDR3 length equals 17 residues. The CDR3 DNA follows: TGCACCAGCAGCGCGCTGGACAGGGGAGATAGCAATCAGCCCCAGCATTTT. Encoded protein: CTSSALDRGDSNQPQHF.

This chain connects TRBV9 to TRBJ2-1; 10 bases agree with TRBD2. The CDR3 runs to 15 residues. With 0 bases clipped from V and 6 bases from J, the junction kept 3 bases outside the gene matches. Germline V gene lookup returns CDR1 SGDLS and CDR2 YYNGEE. The CDR3 sequence is CASSVVTSGINEQFF. CDR3 sequence (DNA): TGTGCCAGCAGCGTAGTTACTAGCGGGATCAATGAGCAGTTCTTC.

This clone occurred a few times. V usage is TRBV29-1 and J usage is TRBJ2-5, with a possible D match to TRBD1 (6 bases). The J call is doubtful: the DNA matches TRBJ2-7 better. The CDR3 runs 15 residues. Per the germline V gene, CDR1 is SQVTM and CDR2 is ANQGSEA. The CDR3 protein is CSVELFGQGIYEQYF. The CDR3 DNA reads as TGCAGCGTTGAACTTTTTGGTCAGGGGATCTACGAGCAGTACTTC.

A word on this clone: This same CDR3 is encoded by further DNA sequences in the sample. The chain joins TRBV28 to TRBJ1-5; TRBD1 might be the D (6 bases). V lost 6 bases and J lost 3, with 15 bases in between. CDR3 length: 15 amino acids. Germline CDR1 is MDHEN and CDR2 is SYDVKM. The CDR3 DNA follows: TGTGCCAGCAGCATCCCAGGACAGTACAATCAGCCCCAGCATTTT. Encoded protein: CASSIPGQYNQPQHF.

The chain carries TRBV7-2 and TRBJ2-3; weak D call: TRBD2 (7 bases). The germline V gene encodes CDR1 SGHTA and CDR2 FQGNSA. This CDR3 is built from 17 residues. The germline V and J ends were trimmed by 8 bases and 7 bases, with 28 bases remaining between them. CDR3 in amino acids: CASGRSRGGLEPYTQYF. In nucleotides, the CDR3 is TGTGCCAGCGGAAGAAGTAGGGGGGGTCTAGAGCCTTATACGCAGTATTTT.

The rearrangement uses TRBV27 and TRBJ2-2; no clear D. The V gene's germline CDR1 is MNHEY and CDR2 SMNVEV (reference sequence). V lost 6 bases and J 0 bases, leaving 11 bases between the germline ends. The CDR3 sequence is 15 residues long. The CDR3 reads CASSQQEANTGELFF. The CDR3 DNA reads as TGTGCCAGCAGCCAACAAGAGGCGAACACCGGGGAGCTGTTTTTT.